This T cell receptor beta chain comes out of a study of blood T cell repertoires in COVID-19. CDR3 size: 18 residues. Trimming pared 1 base from V and 0 bases from J, leaving 16 bases between. Germline V CDR1 and CDR2: SGHTA, FQGNSA. The protocol was immunoSEQ multiplex PCR, while the TCRdb copy is restricted to in-frame clones and leaves out a portion. The sample yields roughly 300,000 clones, 85% to 90% seen once. This chain links TRBV7-2 with TRBJ2-1; D is possibly TRBD1 (6 bases). The sequence came from a man younger than 40 who had recovered from COVID-19. Source material: PBMCs or T cells enriched from blood (not recorded which). The CDR3 reads CASSLVSLARGSYNEQFF. The CDR3 DNA reads TGTGCCAGCAGCTTAGTCTCGCTAGCCAGGGGCTCCTACAATGAGCAGTTCTTC.